This is a list of T cell receptor beta chains from one sample in a study of cytomegalovirus exposure and HLA in healthy donors. Profiling relied on immunoSEQ multiplex PCR, and the TCRdb table lists in-frame clones only, not all of them. The sample lists approximately 150,000 clones; more than 65% were seen once. The sequenced sample was PBMCs. These receptors all come from a woman aged 45-59 years in good health and CMV-seronegative. The CDR3 runs from the conserved cysteine through the conserved F or W.

v_call,cdr3_length,j_call,cdr3_aa
TRBV28,13,TRBJ2-7,CASSLGRGYEQYF
TRBV18,16,TRBJ2-2,CASSPSIDSRTGELFF
TRBV5-6,18,TRBJ1-4,CASSLRSWGQTTNEKLFF
TRBV6-6,14,TRBJ2-7,CASSYSDRTYEQYF
TRBV7-9,14,TRBJ2-2,CASSGRDRVGELFF
TRBV6-5,14,TRBJ2-7,CASRYDGTKHEQYF
TRBV13,17,TRBJ2-6,CASSFQGQYTGANVLTF
TRBV7-2,14,TRBJ2-7,CASSLGGSGYEQYF
TRBV7-9,12,TRBJ2-5,CASSPTMETQYF
TRBV29-1,15,TRBJ2-5,CSVEASGGAGETQYF
TRBV7-9,16,TRBJ1-1,CASSFREAVTNTEAFF
TRBV28,14,TRBJ1-1,CASRGTGVNTEAFF
TRBV19,16,TRBJ1-1,CASSSILRGVNTEAFF
TRBV28,13,TRBJ1-1,CASSLRSREEAFF
TRBV28,14,TRBJ1-3,CASSSGHIGNTIYF
TRBV7-9,12,TRBJ1-1,CASSPHLSEAFF
TRBV18,14,TRBJ2-2,CASSQTGNTGELFF
TRBV6-5,12,TRBJ2-7,CASFDRVADQYF
TRBV27,13,TRBJ2-1,CAASGSSYNEQFF
TRBV5-6,17,TRBJ2-5,CASSLGLAGACGETQYF
TRBV28,14,TRBJ2-7,CASSFYRDSYEQYF
TRBV5-1,15,TRBJ2-1,CASSSGGSEDNEQFF
TRBV7-2,15,TRBJ1-2,CASSFTGGSNYGYTF
TRBV14,16,TRBJ2-5,CASSHLTGTDQETQYF
TRBV28,13,TRBJ2-7,CASSLPVSYEQYF
TRBV30,16,TRBJ1-1,CAWSPLSGSGFTEAFF
TRBV15,12,TRBJ1-4,CATSRANEKLFF
TRBV28,16,TRBJ1-5,CASRTTDAPLGQPQHF
TRBV2,12,TRBJ2-7,CASRLGGYEQYF
TRBV5-1,15,TRBJ1-1,CASSLVGADNTEAFF
TRBV2,11,TRBJ1-1,CASTPGRVFFF
TRBV6-5,13,TRBJ2-7,CASSPLSSYEQYF
TRBV10-2,14,TRBJ2-7,CASSGAGLAAEQYF
TRBV28,14,TRBJ2-5,CASSPYGGQETQYF
TRBV2,11,TRBJ2-3,CASSLSDTQYF
TRBV19,19,TRBJ2-2,CASSAMRRGLITPTGELFF
TRBV4-3,14,TRBJ2-7,CASSLLTGYYEQYF
TRBV6-5,13,TRBJ1-1,CASFRRALDEAFF
TRBV10-3,17,TRBJ1-5,CAISAGQGALGNQPQHF
TRBV21-1,17,TRBJ2-1,CASSGASGMSAANEQFF
TRBV28,14,TRBJ2-7,CASSPPRREYEQYF
TRBV6-5,14,TRBJ1-1,CASREESYYGEAFF
TRBV9,14,TRBJ1-1,CASSVVDRDRGAFF